The 8 T cell receptor beta chains in this list originate from one sample, sequenced in a study of blood T cell repertoires in COVID-19. Only in-frame clones appear in the TCRdb table, and some are missing; sequencing was by immunoSEQ multiplex PCR. The sample holds roughly 83,000 clones; about 83% are singletons and the top ten take under 8.5%. Sequencing input: peripheral blood. The receptors originated from a man in his fifties or sixties with active COVID-19.

V gene TRBV27 combines with J gene TRBJ2-7, with unresolved D. Per the germline V gene, CDR1 is MNHEY and CDR2 is SMNVEV (reference sequence). The CDR3 loop spans 15 amino acids. Trimming took 3 bases from V and 6 from J, leaving 18 bases between them. The CDR3 DNA reads as TGTGCCAGCAGTTTCGTCCCCCCCAAGAGCTCCGAGCAGTACTTC. Protein: CASSFVPPKSSEQYF.

The chain employs TRBV24-1 and TRBJ1-5; D not certain. This CDR3 has 15 residues. V was shortened by 9 bases and J by 7 bases, with 21 bases between the two germline ends. The germline CDR1 and CDR2 sequences are KGHDR and SFDVKD. The CDR3 region has the DNA TGTGCCACCCATTCCCTCACCTGGGAGTGCCAGCCCCAGCATTTT. Translation gives CATHSLTWECQPQHF.

This chain uses TRBV7-9 with TRBJ1-3; 8 bases map to TRBD1. The V and J ends lost 0 bases and 2 bases, in that order; junction bases with no gene match: 0. Germline-derived CDR1 and CDR2 are SEHNR and FQNEAQ (reference sequence). The CDR3 is made up of 15 amino acids. The CDR3 DNA reads as TGTGCCAGCAGCTTAGCACAGGGGGCTGGAAACACCATATATTTT. Protein sequence: CASSLAQGAGNTIYF.

The chain employs TRBV4-3 and TRBJ1-6; 7 nucleotides match TRBD1. Germline trimming cut 2 bases from V and 7 bases from J; bases unmatched to any gene: 14. From germline, CDR1 is LGHNA and CDR2 YSLEER. The CDR3 sequence is 18 residues long. In DNA, the CDR3 is TGCGCCAGCAGCCAACTAACCGGGAGAGGGGGCGGGAATTCACCCCTCCACTTT. Its translation: CASSQLTGRGGGNSPLHF.

The chain couples TRBV19 to TRBJ2-3, with D unclear. V was shortened by 5 bases and J by 6 bases, with 30 bases between the two germline ends. The CDR3 contains 19 residues. CDR1 is LNHDA, CDR2 SQIVND, per germline (reference sequence). The CDR3 loop reads CASSPLYGWALTFTDTQYF. Written as DNA, the CDR3 is TGTGCCAGTAGTCCTTTATATGGGTGGGCCCTAACATTTACGGATACGCAGTATTTT.

V and J are TRBV5-6 and TRBJ2-5, with 9 nucleotides matching TRBD2. Germline values: CDR1 SGHDT, CDR2 YYEEEE. This CDR3 spans 16 amino acids. Unmatched junction bases numbered 5, after V lost 1 base and J lost 1 base. The DNA for the CDR3 is TGTGCCAGCAGCTTGTTAGGCGGGGGGGCCCAAGAGACCCAGTACTTC. Translating gives CASSLLGGGAQETQYF.

CDR3 loop: CASRLGTGSEKLFF. The DNA for the CDR3 is TGTGCCAGCAGGCTCGGGACAGGTTCCGAAAAACTGTTTTTT. The chain combines TRBV7-8 with TRBJ1-4; the match to TRBD1 covers 8 bases. The CDR3 is made up of 14 amino acids. From germline, CDR1 is SGHVS and CDR2 FQNEAQ. J gave up 8 bases and V 6 bases, and 8 bases lay outside the gene matches.

The chain uses TRBV23-1 and TRBJ1-2; 10 bases map to TRBD1. TRBV23-1 is recorded as an ORF, its role being uncertain. There are 15 residues in the CDR3. Trimming took 0 bases from V and 7 from J; bases not matched to a gene: 5. CDR3 loop: CASSQSGTGEIGYTF. The DNA for the CDR3 is TGCGCCAGCAGTCAATCGGGGACAGGGGAAATTGGCTACACCTTC.